The TCR beta chain described here comes from a study of control samples from healthy donors and cancer patients. Profiled with immunoSEQ multiplex PCR; TCRdb holds only in-frame clones, not every one. The sample includes roughly 98,000 clones, roughly 86% of them seen just once. This clone turned up a few times. Germline CDR1 SGHAT, CDR2 FQNNGV. V was shortened by 5 bases and J by 1 base, with 16 bases between the two germline ends. The CDR3 spans 16 residues. The sample taken for sequencing was blood. V is TRBV11-2 and J is TRBJ2-3; a possible D gene is TRBD2 (6 bases). The source is an older woman in good health. Written as DNA, the CDR3 is TGTGCCAGCAGCCTTAGGAGGGGCGCGGGCACAGATACGCAGTATTTT. Its protein is CASSLRRGAGTDTQYF.